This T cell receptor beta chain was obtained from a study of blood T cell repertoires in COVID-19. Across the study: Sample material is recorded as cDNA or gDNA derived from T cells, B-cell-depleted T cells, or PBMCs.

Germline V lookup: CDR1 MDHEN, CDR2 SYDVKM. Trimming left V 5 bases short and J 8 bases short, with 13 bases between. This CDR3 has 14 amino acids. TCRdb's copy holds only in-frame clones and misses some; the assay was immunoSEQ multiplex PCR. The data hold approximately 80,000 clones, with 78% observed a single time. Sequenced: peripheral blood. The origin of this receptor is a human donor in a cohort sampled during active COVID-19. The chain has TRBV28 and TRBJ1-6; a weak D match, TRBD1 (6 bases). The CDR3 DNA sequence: TGTGCCAGCAGTCGAACAGGGTCGCATTCACCCCTCCACTTT. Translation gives CASSRTGSHSPLHF.